What follows are 18 T cell receptor beta chains derived from one specimen sequenced in a study of Ad26.COV2.S vaccination and SARS-CoV-2 variants. Treatment noted: about 20 received Ad26.COV2.S at low or high dose, single or two shots; 5 received placebo; per-sample allocation not given. It was on day 63 after the first vaccine or placebo injection that samples were taken. Clones were read by immunoSEQ multiplex PCR, and TCRdb kept only the in-frame ones, dropping some. The sample comprises roughly 700,000 clones, roughly 90% of which are singletons, and about 1.5% rests with the top ten. Sequenced material: peripheral blood, taken in a trial of Ad26.COV2.S vaccine versus placebo. These TCRs come from a person aged 18 to 59 who received the Ad26.COV2.S COVID-19 vaccine or a placebo.

This chain joins TRBV10-3 and TRBJ2-1, with D maybe TRBD1 (5 bases). The V end was cut by 6 bases, the J end by 3 bases, with 12 bases between. The CDR3 is 14 amino acids. Per germline, CDR1 ENHRY and CDR2 SYGVKD. In nucleotides, the CDR3 is TGTGCCATCAGCCCCATTACAGGCTACAATGAGCAGTTCTTC. It codes for CAISPITGYNEQFF.

A single count supports this clone. The genes are TRBV7-8 and TRBJ1-1; D gene unclear. Per germline, CDR1 SGHVS and CDR2 FQNEAQ. There are 13 residues in the CDR3. V gave up 3 bases and J gave up 5 bases, with 10 bases separating them. The CDR3 protein is CASSFSIRTEAFF. The CDR3 DNA reads TGTGCCAGCAGCTTCTCGATAAGGACTGAAGCTTTCTTT.

V usage is TRBV7-2 and J usage is TRBJ2-7, with D possibly called TRBD1 or TRBD2 (6 bases each). V was pared by 5 bases and J by 7 bases, with 24 bases between. CDR1 and CDR2 (germline): SGHTA, FQGNSA. The CDR3 runs 16 residues. Here the CDR3 DNA reads TGTGCCAGCAGCCTCCCAAGGGGGGCGGGAACTGGGGAGCAGTACTTC. Its protein is CASSLPRGAGTGEQYF.

The gene calls are TRBV7-6 and TRBJ2-2; 9 bases align to TRBD1. Germline loops: CDR1 SGHVS, CDR2 FNYEAQ. Germline trimming cut 1 base from V and 5 bases from J; bases unmatched to any gene: 8. The CDR3 loop spans 17 amino acids. CDR3 nucleotides: TGTGCCAGCAGCTTAGAGGGACAGGGTTTGAGTACCGGGGAGCTGTTTTTT. Translating it yields CASSLEGQGLSTGELFF.

The V gene is TRBV7-9, the J gene TRBJ1-1; 7 bases line up with TRBD1. The CDR3 runs to 15 residues. With 5 bases clipped from V and 2 bases from J, the junction kept 8 bases outside the gene matches. Germline V lookup: CDR1 SEHNR, CDR2 FQNEAQ (reference sequence). This chain's CDR3 is CASSPGQARNTEAFF. The CDR3, as DNA: TGTGCCAGCAGCCCCGGACAGGCCCGCAACACTGAAGCTTTCTTT. The full variable domain, its missing parts supplied by reference TRBV7-9 and TRBJ1-1, is DTGVSQNPRHKITKRGQNVTFRCDPISEHNRLYWYRQTLGQGPEFLTYFQNEAQLEKSRLLSDRFSAERPKGSFSTLEIQRTEQGDSAMYLCASSPGQARNTEAFFGQGTRLTVV.

This rearrangement joins TRBV12-3 or TRBV12-4 to TRBJ2-1; maybe TRBD2 (6 bases). Trimming pared 3 bases from V and 9 bases from J, leaving 12 bases between. The CDR3 sequence is 13 residues long. As DNA, the CDR3 is TGTGCCAGCAGTTTTCTGGTGGGAGGTGAGCAGTTCTTC. Translated, it gives CASSFLVGGEQFF.

The chain links TRBV6-6 to TRBJ1-1, with 8 bases that match TRBD1. CDR1 is MNHNY and CDR2 is SVGAGI in the germline V gene (reference sequence). The ends lost 4 bases at V and 4 bases at J; junction bases unmatched: 5. CDR3 length equals 14 residues. CDR3 residues: CASSSGQGGTEAFF. The DNA for the CDR3 is TGTGCCAGCAGTTCCGGACAGGGAGGCACTGAAGCTTTCTTT.

The genes are TRBV19 and TRBJ2-5, with D hard to call. Trimming left V 1 base short and J 4 bases short, with 7 bases between. In germline, CDR1 is LNHDA, CDR2 SQIVND (reference sequence). The CDR3 length is 13 residues. The CDR3 DNA reads as TGTGCCAGTAGTATAGTGGTCGGAGAGACCCAGTACTTC. As protein: CASSIVVGETQYF. Full variable domain (missing parts from reference TRBV19 and TRBJ2-5): DGGITQSPKYLFRKEGQNVTLSCEQNLNHDAMYWYRQDPGQGLRLIYYSQIVNDFQKGDIAEGYSVSREKKESFPLTVTSAQKNPTAFYLCASSIVVGETQYFGPGTRLLVL.

This sequence joins TRBV3-1 (or the pseudogene TRBV3-2) and TRBJ1-4, with TRBD1 identical over 9 bases. The CDR3 spans 15 residues. Germline V gene lookup returns CDR1 LGHDT and CDR2 YNNKEL (reference sequence). V gave up 2 bases and J gave up 6 bases; unmatched junction bases: 4. This CDR3 reads CASSQPGQGYEKLFF. As DNA, the CDR3 is TGTGCCAGCAGCCAACCGGGACAGGGATATGAAAAACTGTTTTTT.

This clone occurred a few times. Different DNA sequences within this sample yield the same CDR3. The rearrangement joins TRBV27 to TRBJ1-5; a possible D gene is TRBD1 (5 bases). CDR1 MNHEY and CDR2 SMNVEV come from the germline V gene (reference sequence). CDR3 length: 15 amino acids. V dropped 0 bases and J dropped 0 bases, with 6 bases sitting between them. CDR3 region: CASSLSRGSNQPQHF. The CDR3 DNA reads TGTGCCAGCAGTTTATCGAGGGGTAGCAATCAGCCCCAGCATTTT.

The chain uses TRBV5-4 and TRBJ2-7; the D is unclear. CDR3 length: 14 amino acids. V shed 8 bases and J shed 2 bases, with 17 bases lying between them. From germline, CDR1 is SGHNT and CDR2 YYREEE (reference sequence). The chain's CDR3 is CARTDIFAAYEQYF. The CDR3 region has the DNA TGTGCCAGGACGGATATTTTCGCCGCCTACGAGCAGTACTTC.

The V and J genes are TRBV10-2 and TRBJ1-6; unclear D gene. The CDR3 spans 13 residues. Germline CDR1 WSHSY, CDR2 SAAADI. The V and J ends lost 8 bases and 8 bases respectively, with 13 bases between them. CDR3 nucleotides: TGCGCCAGCTCTCTCGGGAAGGATTCACCCCTCCACTTT. It translates to CASSLGKDSPLHF.

The chain couples TRBV7-2 to TRBJ2-7; 8 bases align to TRBD2. Germline CDR1 is SGHTA and CDR2 is FQGNSA. V shed 3 bases and J 0 bases; nucleotides not matched to a gene: 4. The CDR3 is 15 residues long. CDR3 region: CASSLLAGASYEQYF. In nucleotides, the CDR3 is TGTGCCAGCAGCTTGCTAGCGGGCGCCTCCTACGAGCAGTACTTC. Full variable domain (remainder filled in from reference TRBV7-2 and TRBJ2-7): GAGVSQSPSNKVTEKGKDVELRCDPISGHTALYWYRQSLGQGLEFLIYFQGNSAPDKSGLPSDRFSAERTGGSVSTLTIQRTQQEDSAVYLCASSLLAGASYEQYFGPGTRLTVT.

The gene calls are TRBV16 and TRBJ1-3; D is uncertain. This CDR3 region has 16 residues. V was pared by 6 bases and J by 0 bases, with 15 bases between. CDR1 is KGHSY and CDR2 is FQNENV in the germline V gene. The CDR3 DNA reads as TGTGCCAGCAGTCACAACCCTGAACACTCTGGAAACACCATATATTTT. The encoded protein is CASSHNPEHSGNTIYF.

This sequence joins TRBV9 and TRBJ1-5, with D unresolved. Trimming cost V 3 bases and J 2 bases, with 12 bases left between them. CDR1 is SGDLS, CDR2 YYNGEE, per germline. This CDR3 has 15 amino acids. The CDR3 DNA reads TGTGCCAGCAGCGAGGTGGCCCACGGCAATCAGCCCCAGCATTTT. Amino acids: CASSEVAHGNQPQHF.

V and J are TRBV7-2 and TRBJ2-3, with D unresolved. The CDR3 has 15 residues. V was clipped by 0 bases and J by 4 bases, with 11 bases between them. Germline CDR1 SGHTA, CDR2 FQGNSA. Here the CDR3 DNA reads TGTGCCAGCAGCTTAGCTCCGTATCCAGCAGATACGCAGTATTTT. This gives the protein CASSLAPYPADTQYF.

The chain is built from TRBV30 and TRBJ2-5, with 8 bases matching TRBD1. The length of the CDR3 is 11 residues. V gave up 7 bases and J gave up 2 bases; unmatched junction bases: 0. Germline CDR1 is GTSNPN and CDR2 is SVGIG (reference sequence). CDR3 sequence: CAYRGQETQYF. The CDR3 DNA sequence: TGTGCCTACAGGGGGCAAGAGACCCAGTACTTC.

The chain links TRBV19 to TRBJ1-1; D is perhaps TRBD1 (5 bases). The CDR3 is 14 residues long. The germline CDR1 and CDR2 sequences are LNHDA and SQIVND (reference sequence). Trimming removed 6 bases at V and 0 bases at J, with 11 bases between. This chain's CDR3 is CASRGQGLNTEAFF. In nucleotides, the CDR3 is TGTGCCAGTAGAGGACAAGGACTGAACACTGAAGCTTTCTTT.